Below, 25 T cell receptor beta chains from the same sample are listed, as sequenced in a study of blood T cell repertoires in COVID-19. Data came from immunoSEQ multiplex PCR; TCRdb stores just in-frame clones and leaves some out. The sample contains 150,000 to 200,000 clones, 70% to 85% of which appear only once. The sample was peripheral blood. The source of these receptors is a woman older than 75 with acute or convalescent COVID-19.

This chain connects TRBV5-6 to TRBJ2-5; TRBD2 matches at 7 bases. V lost 0 bases to trimming and J lost 9 bases; unmatched junction nucleotides: 8. The CDR3 runs 14 residues. Germline loops: CDR1 SGHDT, CDR2 YYEEEE. The CDR3: CASSLVGRAGAQYF. CDR3 DNA: TGTGCCAGCAGCTTGGTAGGGAGGGCCGGGGCCCAGTACTTC. Looking up the rest from reference TRBV5-6 and TRBJ2-5 gives the full variable domain: DAGVTQSPTHLIKTRGQQVTLRCSPKSGHDTVSWYQQALGQGPQFIFQYYEEEERQRGNFPDRFSGHQFPNYSSELNVNALLLGDSALYLCASSLVGRAGAQYFGPGTRLLVL.

In its sample, this clone was seen once. The chain joins TRBV18 to TRBJ1-1, with 8 bases identical to TRBD1. Germline CDR1 reads KGHSH; CDR2 reads LQKENI. The CDR3 totals 15 residues. V trimming: 3 bases; J trimming: 3 bases; junction bases outside the gene matches: 6. The CDR3: CASSPDREWHTEAFF. CDR3 sequence (DNA): TGTGCCAGCTCACCGGACAGGGAATGGCACACTGAAGCTTTCTTT.

The chain carries TRBV7-9 and TRBJ2-5; D is perhaps TRBD2 (5 bases). The CDR3 extends over 15 amino acids. Germline V gene lookup returns CDR1 SEHNR and CDR2 FQNEAQ (reference sequence). Trimming shortened V by 1 base and J by 0 bases, and 9 bases separated the two germline ends. The chain's CDR3 is CASSLGASHQETQYF. DNA of the CDR3: TGTGCCAGCAGCTTAGGAGCTAGCCACCAAGAGACCCAGTACTTC.

This clone was detected only once. The V and J genes are TRBV5-1 and TRBJ2-7; perhaps TRBD2 as D (6 bases). Germline lookup yields CDR1 SGHRS and CDR2 YFSETQ. CDR3 length: 15 residues. Trimming stripped 7 bases from V and 1 base from J, with 18 bases between. The DNA for the CDR3 is TGCGCCAGCGCCCACTCAAGGACTACTTCCTACGAGCAGTACTTC. This gives the protein CASAHSRTTSYEQYF. The full variable domain, with the rest looked up from reference TRBV5-1 and TRBJ2-7, is KAGVTQTPRYLIKTRGQQVTLSCSPISGHRSVSWYQQTPGQGLQFLFEYFSETQRNKGNFPGRFSGRQFSNSRSEMNVSTLELGDSALYLCASAHSRTTSYEQYFGPGTRLTVT.

This chain joins TRBV29-1 and TRBJ2-3, with 9 bases lining up with TRBD1. Looked up from germline, CDR1 is SQVTM and CDR2 is ANQGSEA. The V segment lost 7 bases and the J segment 8 bases; nucleotides outside the gene matches: 13. The CDR3 spans 14 residues. CDR3 in amino acids: CSASGTGPGGTQYF. The CDR3 DNA follows: TGCAGCGCCTCCGGGACAGGGCCTGGGGGTACGCAGTATTTT.

This clone was found a few times. The V gene is TRBV15, the J gene TRBJ1-5; no clear D gene. V shed 0 bases and J shed 5 bases, with 5 bases lying between them. CDR1 is LNHNV and CDR2 is YYDKDF in the germline V gene (reference sequence). The CDR3 consists of 13 residues. CDR3 residues: CATSREYYQPQHF. The CDR3 DNA reads TGTGCCACCAGCAGAGAGTACTATCAGCCCCAGCATTTT.

This clone came up once. The rearrangement links TRBV4-3 to TRBJ2-1; tentatively, D is TRBD2 (5 bases). Trimming shortened V by 3 bases and J by 6 bases, and 12 bases separated the two germline ends. Germline loops: CDR1 LGHNA, CDR2 YSLEER. The CDR3 extends over 14 amino acids. CDR3 in DNA: TGCGCCAGCAGCCACGTGGGAGCCATCAATGAGCAGTTCTTC. Translated: CASSHVGAINEQFF.

This clone was seen once. The chain couples TRBV30 to TRBJ1-1; unclear D gene. Looked up from germline, CDR1 is GTSNPN and CDR2 is SVGIG (reference sequence). The CDR3 covers 12 residues. The V end was cut by 2 bases, the J end by 2 bases, with 6 bases between. This chain's CDR3 is CAWSPVNTEAFF. CDR3 DNA sequence: TGTGCCTGGAGTCCGGTTAACACTGAAGCTTTCTTT.

The sample holds one count of this clone. This chain links TRBV5-4 with TRBJ1-2, with TRBD1 matching over 7 bases. Germline CDR1 is SGHNT and CDR2 is YYREEE (reference sequence). CDR3 size: 15 residues. The junction had 8 bases not matched to a gene; V was cut back by 0 bases and J by 6 bases. CDR3 coding DNA: TGTGCCAGCAGCTTGGAAGCGACAGGGCTAAATGGCTACACCTTC. This encodes CASSLEATGLNGYTF.

The chain uses TRBV27 and TRBJ1-4, with a tentative D call TRBD1 (6 bases). This CDR3 contains 15 residues. The germline V gene encodes CDR1 MNHEY and CDR2 SMNVEV (reference sequence). Trimming shortened V by 4 bases and J by 7 bases, and 16 bases separated the two germline ends. Here the CDR3 reads CASSSQGGRVEKLFF. CDR3 bases: TGTGCCAGCAGTTCCCAAGGGGGGAGGGTTGAAAAACTGTTTTTT.

This chain joins TRBV19 and TRBJ1-6; a possible D gene is TRBD1 (6 bases). The ends were cut back, 4 bases at V and 7 bases at J, with 17 bases in the middle. Germline-derived CDR1 and CDR2 are LNHDA and SQIVND (reference sequence). The CDR3 totals 16 residues. DNA of the CDR3: TGTGCCAGTAGTACTTACAGGGCTGGAGAAAATTCACCCCTCCACTTT. It specifies CASSTYRAGENSPLHF. Variable domain in full (rest from reference TRBV19 and TRBJ1-6): DGGITQSPKYLFRKEGQNVTLSCEQNLNHDAMYWYRQDPGQGLRLIYYSQIVNDFQKGDIAEGYSVSREKKESFPLTVTSAQKNPTAFYLCASSTYRAGENSPLHFGNGTRLTVT.

V usage is TRBV15 and J usage is TRBJ1-2; 7 bases match TRBD1. Germline lookup yields CDR1 LNHNV and CDR2 YYDKDF (reference sequence). J lost 10 bases, V lost 0 bases, and 5 bases had no gene match. The length of the CDR3 is 13 residues. CDR3 protein: CATSRETGPNYTF. DNA for the CDR3: TGTGCCACCAGCAGAGAGACAGGGCCTAACTACACCTTC.

CDR3 nucleotides: TGTGCCAGCAGTGGTCAGGGGGCGTTCTATGGCTACACCTTC. Translating it yields CASSGQGAFYGYTF. The V call is TRBV5-6, the J call TRBJ1-2; 8 bases map to TRBD1. In germline, CDR1 is SGHDT, CDR2 YYEEEE. V shed 5 bases and J 4 bases; nucleotides not matched to a gene: 7. This CDR3 has 14 amino acids.

The chain uses TRBV19 and TRBJ2-4, with D possibly matching TRBD2 (6 bases). The CDR3 spans 15 residues. Germline V CDR1 and CDR2: LNHDA, SQIVND (reference sequence). Trimming pared 6 bases from V and 9 bases from J, leaving 21 bases between. The CDR3 nucleotides are TGTGCCAGTAGCAAAACCGGGAGTTCCGGGGGCATTCAGTACTTC. The encoded protein is CASSKTGSSGGIQYF.

This chain uses TRBV6-2 or TRBV6-3 with TRBJ2-3; possibly TRBD2 for D (6 bases). V was pared by 2 bases and J by 0 bases, with 12 bases between. Germline V CDR1 and CDR2: MNHEY, SVGEGT. The CDR3 has 16 amino acids. Written as DNA, the CDR3 is TGTGCCAGCAGTTACCCTGGCGGGGTTAGCACAGATACGCAGTATTTT. The encoded protein is CASSYPGGVSTDTQYF.

The rearrangement links TRBV10-3 to TRBJ1-2, with unresolved D. Trimming shortened V by 0 bases and J by 5 bases, and 7 bases separated the two germline ends. The CDR3 loop spans 13 amino acids. Germline V CDR1 and CDR2: ENHRY, SYGVKD. The DNA of the CDR3 is TGTGCCATCAGTGAGTCGGCCTTATATGGCTACACCTTC. Translating gives CAISESALYGYTF.

V and J are TRBV18 and TRBJ2-7; 10 positions agree with TRBD1. This CDR3 is 14 amino acids long. Per the germline V gene, CDR1 is KGHSH and CDR2 is LQKENI. The J segment lost 1 base and the V segment lost 5 bases, leaving 2 bases of the junction unmatched. Here the CDR3 reads CASSDRGRSYEQYF. The CDR3 DNA sequence: TGTGCCAGCTCAGACAGGGGGCGATCCTACGAGCAGTACTTC.

The chain has TRBV5-1 and TRBJ2-1, with TRBD1 identical over 9 bases. The CDR3 sequence is 15 residues long. With 3 bases clipped from V and 6 bases from J, the junction kept 7 bases outside the gene matches. CDR1 SGHRS and CDR2 YFSETQ come from the germline V gene. As DNA, the CDR3 is TGCGCCAGCAGCTCGGGACAGGGTTTGGTCAATGAGCAGTTCTTC. This encodes CASSSGQGLVNEQFF.

This clone was seen once. The chain combines TRBV6-5 with TRBJ2-1, with D possibly TRBD1 on 6 matching bases. Trimming took 7 bases from V and 9 from J, leaving 22 bases between them. Germline loops: CDR1 MNHEY, CDR2 SVGAGI. This CDR3 comprises 15 residues. CDR3 in DNA: TGTGCCAGCAACCTGGCGACAGGATCCCTGGGTGAGCAGTTCTTC. Translated: CASNLATGSLGEQFF.

The chain employs TRBV30 and TRBJ1-2; 11 bases fit TRBD1. CDR3 size: 14 residues. CDR1 is GTSNPN, CDR2 SVGIG, per germline (reference sequence). Trimming at V came to 3 bases and at J to 6 bases, leaving 6 bases not matched to a gene. The CDR3 DNA is TGTGCCTGGAGGGCCGCGGACAGGGGGCATGGCTACACCTTC. Translated: CAWRAADRGHGYTF.

This chain links TRBV5-5 with TRBJ2-5; 8 nucleotides align to TRBD1. V was clipped by 4 bases and J by 5 bases; unmatched bases: 4. CDR3 length: 13 residues. Germline CDR1 is SGHKS and CDR2 is YYEKEE (reference sequence). Written as DNA, the CDR3 is TGTGCCAGCAGCCCTACAGGGGGGGAGACCCAGTACTTC. Protein product: CASSPTGGETQYF.

This chain joins TRBV4-1 and TRBJ1-2; D remains ambiguous. Deletions cut 0 bases from V and 8 bases from J, with 13 bases between. The CDR3 runs 14 residues. Germline V lookup: CDR1 MGHRA, CDR2 YSYEKL. CDR3 loop: CASSQDAGSLGYTF. In DNA, the CDR3 is TGCGCCAGCAGCCAAGATGCGGGGTCCCTAGGCTACACCTTC.

This chain connects TRBV27 to TRBJ2-2, with 10 positions matching TRBD2. The CDR3 consists of 14 residues. Germline CDR1 reads MNHEY; CDR2 reads SMNVEV (reference sequence). V gave up 7 bases and J gave up 8 bases; unmatched junction bases: 7. In DNA, the CDR3 is TGTGCCAGCACCCCAGGACTAGCGGTAGGGGAGCTGTTTTTT. This codes for CASTPGLAVGELFF.

Only a few counts were recorded for this clone. The chain couples TRBV19 to TRBJ2-7, with 8 bases that match TRBD1. Unmatched junction bases numbered 7, after V lost 3 bases and J lost 3 bases. The CDR3 is 15 amino acids. The germline V gene encodes CDR1 LNHDA and CDR2 SQIVND (reference sequence). The chain's CDR3 is CASSISGTGYYEQYF. The CDR3 DNA sequence: TGTGCCAGTAGTATCTCGGGGACAGGCTACTACGAGCAGTACTTC.

This CDR3 is CASSFQGAVSGANVLTF. CDR3 in DNA: TGTGCCAGCAGCTTCCAGGGGGCGGTCTCTGGGGCCAACGTCCTGACTTTC. The V call is TRBV7-9, the J call TRBJ2-6; 8 bases are shared with TRBD1. The J segment lost 0 bases and the V segment lost 3 bases, leaving 4 bases of the junction unmatched. Looked up from germline, CDR1 is SEHNR and CDR2 is FQNEAQ (reference sequence). This CDR3 region has 17 residues.